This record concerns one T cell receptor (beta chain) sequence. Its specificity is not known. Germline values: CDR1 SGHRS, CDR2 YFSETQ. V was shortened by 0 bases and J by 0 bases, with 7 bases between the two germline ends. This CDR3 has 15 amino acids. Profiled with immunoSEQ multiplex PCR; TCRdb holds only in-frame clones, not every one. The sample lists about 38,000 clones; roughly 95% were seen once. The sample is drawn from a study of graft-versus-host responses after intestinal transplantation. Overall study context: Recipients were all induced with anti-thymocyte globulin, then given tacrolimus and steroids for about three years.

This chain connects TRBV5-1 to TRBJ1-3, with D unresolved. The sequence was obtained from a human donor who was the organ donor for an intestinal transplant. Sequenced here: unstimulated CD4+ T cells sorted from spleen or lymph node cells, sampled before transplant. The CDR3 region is CASSLGHNSGNTIYF. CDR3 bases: TGCGCCAGCAGCTTGGGACACAACTCTGGAAACACCATATATTTT. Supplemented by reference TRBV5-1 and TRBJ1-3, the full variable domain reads KAGVTQTPRYLIKTRGQQVTLSCSPISGHRSVSWYQQTPGQGLQFLFEYFSETQRNKGNFPGRFSGRQFSNSRSEMNVSTLELGDSALYLCASSLGHNSGNTIYFGEGSWLTVV.